This paragraph covers one TCR beta chain sequence. The repertoire was sequenced with immunoSEQ multiplex PCR; TCRdb's copy has only in-frame clones and lacks some. The data contain about 2,500,000 clones, roughly nine tenths of them singletons. This entry is derived from a study of shared clonotypes between healthy human individuals. As for the study in general: The study drew on a couple of women and a few men aged 18 to 49 as donors.

Germline trimming cut 4 bases from V and 4 bases from J; bases unmatched to any gene: 12. Germline CDR1 is MGHRA and CDR2 is YSYEKL. The length of the CDR3 is 16 residues. The donors, healthy adults who were HIV-negative, had experienced no recent acute infections or vaccinations. Sequenced material: naive CD4+ T cells sorted from blood. Subset in this sample: CD45RA+ positively selected. The chain recombines TRBV4-1 with TRBJ2-5; TRBD2 agrees at 7 bases. This TCR derives from a young man in good health. The CDR3 loop is CASSLQAGVGRETQYF. The CDR3 region has the DNA TGCGCCAGCAGCCTCCAGGCGGGAGTTGGTCGAGAGACCCAGTACTTC.